One and the same sample provided the 26 T cell receptor beta chains below, sequenced in a study of cytomegalovirus exposure and HLA in healthy donors. PCR employed 60 Vbeta and 13 Jbeta primers. Sequenced by immunoSEQ multiplex PCR; TCRdb stores in-frame clones only, minus some. The sample yields around 150,000 clones, less than 90% seen once. What was sequenced was PBMCs. These receptors all stem from a boy aged 2 to 10 in good health and CMV-seronegative.

This chain connects TRBV29-1 to TRBJ2-3; D not resolved. The CDR3 is 14 residues long. The V gene lost 4 bases and the J gene lost 0 bases, with 11 bases spanning the gap. In germline, CDR1 is SQVTM, CDR2 ANQGSEA. The chain's CDR3 is CSVAADTSTDTQYF. CDR3 DNA: TGCAGCGTTGCGGCCGACACTAGCACAGATACGCAGTATTTT.

The chain recombines TRBV6-1 with TRBJ1-1; no clear D. CDR1 is MNHNS, CDR2 SASEGT, per germline. This CDR3 is built from 15 residues. The germline V and J ends were trimmed by 4 bases and 4 bases, with 16 bases remaining between them. The CDR3 coding sequence is TGTGCCAGCAGTGGTTTTCAGGCCATTATCACTGAAGCTTTCTTT. It encodes CASSGFQAIITEAFF.

The V and J genes are TRBV2 and TRBJ1-1; no clear D gene. From germline, CDR1 is SNHLY and CDR2 FYNNEI. Trimming pared 3 bases from V and 4 bases from J, leaving 15 bases between. The CDR3 covers 15 residues. The CDR3 sequence is CASSDGADYRTEAFF. CDR3 DNA: TGTGCCAGCAGTGATGGAGCGGACTACCGCACTGAAGCTTTCTTT.

This rearrangement joins TRBV13 to TRBJ2-7, with 7 bases identical to TRBD2. Trimming at V came to 5 bases and at J to 1 base, leaving 11 bases not matched to a gene. The length of the CDR3 is 16 residues. Germline-derived CDR1 and CDR2 are PRHDT and FYEKMQ (reference sequence). The CDR3 DNA reads TGTGCCAGCAGCCCCTGGGCGGGAGTTAGGTCCTACGAGCAGTACTTC. Translating it yields CASSPWAGVRSYEQYF.

A single count supports this clone. The gene calls are TRBV7-6 and TRBJ2-7; 9 nucleotides agree with TRBD2. The V gene end was trimmed by 2 bases and the J gene end by 5 bases; junction bases not matched to a gene: 10. The CDR3 is 16 residues long. CDR1 SGHVS and CDR2 FNYEAQ come from the germline V gene. The CDR3 here is CASSLSQSGRINEQYF. The CDR3 coding sequence is TGTGCCAGCAGCTTATCTCAAAGCGGGAGGATCAACGAGCAGTACTTC. Full variable domain (remainder filled in from reference TRBV7-6 and TRBJ2-7): GAGVSQSPRYKVTKRGQDVALRCDPISGHVSLYWYRQALGQGPEFLTYFNYEAQQDKSGLPNDRFSAERPEGSISTLTIQRTEQRDSAMYRCASSLSQSGRINEQYFGPGTRLTVT.

V is TRBV9 and J is TRBJ2-5; 7 nucleotides line up with TRBD1. Near its end, the DNA agrees better with TRBJ2-7, so the J call may be wrong. The germline gives CDR1 SGDLS, CDR2 YYNGEE. The CDR3 has 14 residues. CDR3 DNA: TGTGCCAGCAGCGTGACAGGGTCTTCCCACGAGCAGTACTTC. Translated: CASSVTGSSHEQYF.

This chain uses TRBV25-1 with TRBJ2-1; 8 bases fit TRBD1. Germline loops: CDR1 MGHDK, CDR2 SYGVNS. Losses at the gene ends were 6 bases for V and 1 base for J; bases not matched to a gene: 5. The CDR3 has 15 residues. DNA of the CDR3: TGTGCCAGCAGCTCGGACAGGGAATCCTACAATGAGCAGTTCTTC. Its protein product is CASSSDRESYNEQFF. The whole variable domain, remainder taken from reference TRBV25-1 and TRBJ2-1, is EADIYQTPRYLVIGTGKKITLECSQTMGHDKMYWYQQDPGMELHLIHYSYGVNSTEKGDLSSESTVSRIRTEHFPLTLESARPSHTSQYLCASSSDRESYNEQFFGPGTRLTVL.

This clone was recorded once. The rearrangement joins TRBV30 to TRBJ1-6; weak D call: TRBD1 (6 bases). Germline CDR1 reads GTSNPN; CDR2 reads SVGIG (reference sequence). V dropped 0 bases and J dropped 5 bases, with 14 bases sitting between them. This CDR3 is built from 16 residues. The CDR3 DNA reads as TGTGCCTGGAGTGTTTCGGTAGGACAGAATAATTCACCCCTCCACTTT. This gives the protein CAWSVSVGQNNSPLHF. Filled out from reference TRBV30 and TRBJ1-6, the complete variable domain reads SQTIHQWPATLVQPVGSPLSLECTVEGTSNPNLYWYRQAAGRGLQLLFYSVGIGQISSEVPQNLSASRPQDRQFILSSKKLLLSDSGFYLCAWSVSVGQNNSPLHFGNGTRLTVT.

The chain is built from TRBV7-9 and TRBJ2-2; 9 bases line up with TRBD1. There are 15 residues in the CDR3. V lost 5 bases to trimming and J lost 6 bases; unmatched junction nucleotides: 7. Germline CDR1 SEHNR, CDR2 FQNEAQ (reference sequence). The CDR3 loop is CASSHGGQGSGELFF. In nucleotides, the CDR3 is TGTGCCAGCAGCCATGGGGGACAGGGTTCCGGGGAGCTGTTTTTT.

CDR3 nucleotides: TGTGCCAGCAGCCAGATCTATCCCGGAGGAGCTGAAGCTTTCTTT. Translation: CASSQIYPGGAEAFF. The V call is TRBV14, the J call TRBJ1-1; D remains unclear. V was pared by 3 bases and J by 6 bases, with 17 bases between. The germline gives CDR1 SGHDN, CDR2 FVKESK. The CDR3 is 15 residues long.

This clone showed up just a few times. The chain uses TRBV7-8 and TRBJ1-3; D call uncertain. CDR3 size: 16 residues. V lost 2 bases to trimming and J lost 1 base, with 12 bases between them. Germline V gives CDR1 SGHVS, CDR2 FQNEAQ. This chain's CDR3 is CASSLFKSPSGNTIYF. The CDR3 bases are TGTGCCAGCAGCTTATTCAAGAGCCCGTCTGGAAACACCATATATTTT.

This chain uses TRBV2 with TRBJ2-3; 10 bases match TRBD1. The CDR3 length is 14 residues. The trim removed 8 bases at V and 2 bases at J, leaving 4 bases unmatched. CDR1 and CDR2 from the germline V gene are SNHLY and FYNNEI. For the CDR3, the DNA is TGTGCCAGCGGACAGGGGGTGGACACAGATACGCAGTATTTT. Residues: CASGQGVDTDTQYF.

The chain uses TRBV7-3 and TRBJ2-7; 7 bases align to TRBD1. Unmatched junction bases numbered 6, after V lost 4 bases and J lost 6 bases. The CDR3 sequence is 13 residues long. Looked up from germline, CDR1 is SGHTA and CDR2 is FQGTGA. CDR3: CASSYDRVGEQYF. The CDR3, as DNA: TGTGCCAGCAGCTACGACAGGGTTGGCGAGCAGTACTTC.

This chain links TRBV30 with TRBJ2-7; 7 bases align to TRBD1. V lost 2 bases to trimming and J lost 2 bases; unmatched junction nucleotides: 3. The CDR3 is 13 amino acids. Looked up from germline, CDR1 is GTSNPN and CDR2 is SVGIG (reference sequence). The chain's CDR3 is CAWSTGTAYEQYF. CDR3 coding DNA: TGTGCCTGGAGTACTGGGACAGCCTACGAGCAGTACTTC.

The gene calls are TRBV4-2 and TRBJ2-2; TRBD2 matches 8 bases. This CDR3 comprises 18 residues. After removal of 6 bases from V and 4 bases from J, the junction contained 16 bases not matched to a gene. Germline assignment: CDR1 LGHNA and CDR2 YNFKEQ. CDR3 loop: CASRGSTTGTRVTGELFF. CDR3 DNA sequence: TGTGCCAGCAGGGGCTCCACAACCGGGACTAGGGTCACCGGGGAGCTGTTTTTT.

The chain couples TRBV9 to TRBJ1-2; the D gene is possibly TRBD1 (5 bases). The V end lost 4 bases, the J end lost 2 bases, and 24 bases lay between the germline ends. From germline, CDR1 is SGDLS and CDR2 YYNGEE. The CDR3 consists of 18 residues. CDR3 in amino acids: CASSRGKKKDRPNYGYTF. The CDR3 DNA reads as TGTGCCAGCAGCCGGGGGAAAAAAAAAGACAGACCAAACTATGGCTACACCTTC.

The chain links TRBV6-4 to TRBJ2-1; 13 nucleotides align to TRBD2. The germline gives CDR1 MRHNA, CDR2 SNTAGT. V dropped 6 bases and J dropped 2; count of bases not matched to a gene: 4. This CDR3 is built from 16 residues. The CDR3 DNA follows: TGTGCCAGCAGCGCACTAGCGGGAGGGACCTACAATGAGCAGTTCTTC. This translates into CASSALAGGTYNEQFF.

The chain is built from TRBV6-1 and TRBJ1-5, with 8 bases matching TRBD1. Germline assignment: CDR1 MNHNS and CDR2 SASEGT. This CDR3 is 14 amino acids long. J gave up 6 bases and V 7 bases, and 8 bases lay outside the gene matches. The CDR3 nucleotides are TGTGCCAGCAACTTCGGGACAGGTAGTCAGCCCCAGCATTTT. Translating gives CASNFGTGSQPQHF.

The genes are TRBV10-3 and TRBJ2-2; 11 bases align to TRBD1. The CDR3 contains 16 residues. Unmatched junction bases numbered 7, after V lost 5 bases and J lost 5 bases. Looked up from germline, CDR1 is ENHRY and CDR2 is SYGVKD. The DNA for the CDR3 is TGTGCCATCAGTCGCGGCGGACAGGGGGCAACCGGGGAGCTGTTTTTT. Translating gives CAISRGGQGATGELFF.

The chain couples TRBV5-5 to TRBJ2-1; the D is unclear. In germline, CDR1 is SGHKS, CDR2 YYEKEE (reference sequence). The CDR3 is 15 amino acids. V lost 0 bases and J 0 bases, leaving 7 bases between the germline ends. Written as DNA, the CDR3 is TGTGCCAGCAGCTTGGTGGTAGTCTCCTACAATGAGCAGTTCTTC. Protein product: CASSLVVVSYNEQFF.

The rearrangement links TRBV7-9 to TRBJ2-1; 12 nucleotides match TRBD2. Looked up from germline, CDR1 is SEHNR and CDR2 is FQNEAQ (reference sequence). Trimming took 3 bases from V and 8 from J; bases not matched to a gene: 8. The CDR3 consists of 16 residues. CDR3 amino acids: CASSLYRLAGGDEQFF. The DNA of the CDR3 is TGTGCCAGCAGCTTGTATAGGCTAGCGGGGGGGGATGAGCAGTTCTTC.

The rearrangement uses TRBV5-4 and TRBJ1-1, with 8 bases lining up with TRBD1. Germline CDR1 SGHNT, CDR2 YYREEE (reference sequence). CDR3 size: 13 residues. V trimming: 7 bases; J trimming: 1 base; junction bases outside the gene matches: 3. For the CDR3, the DNA is TGTGCCAGCGGGGACAGGAGGAACACTGAAGCTTTCTTT. Encoded protein: CASGDRRNTEAFF.

This rearrangement joins TRBV7-3 to TRBJ2-5; TRBD2 matches 8 bases. Trimming at V came to 5 bases and at J to 4 bases, leaving 15 bases not matched to a gene. CDR1 and CDR2 from the germline V gene are SGHTA and FQGTGA. The CDR3 extends over 17 amino acids. The CDR3 protein is CASSTIRGGRGRETQYF. CDR3 nucleotides: TGTGCCAGCAGCACAATCCGGGGGGGCCGAGGAAGAGAGACCCAGTACTTC.

The chain recombines TRBV21-1 with TRBJ2-2; TRBD1 is the table's D call, not checked against the DNA. TRBV21-1 is described as a pseudogene. The length of the CDR3 is 15 residues. CDR3 loop: CASSKDQGPTGELFF. The CDR3 DNA is TGTGCCAGCAGCAAAGACCAGGGGCCCACCGGGGAGCTGTTTTTT.

This sequence joins TRBV6-4 and TRBJ2-1; TRBD1 agrees at 7 bases. The CDR3 totals 14 residues. The germline V gene has CDR1 MRHNA and CDR2 SNTAGT. The junction had 4 bases not matched to a gene; V was cut back by 3 bases and J by 5 bases. The CDR3 nucleotides are TGTGCCAGCAGTGAAGGACAGGCGAACAATGAGCAGTTCTTC. Its translation: CASSEGQANNEQFF.

V and J are TRBV7-9 and TRBJ1-2; tentatively, D is TRBD1 (5 bases). The CDR3 sequence is 13 residues long. Germline CDR1 and CDR2: SEHNR and FQNEAQ (reference sequence). Trimming stripped 6 bases from V and 7 bases from J, with 15 bases between. The DNA of the CDR3 is TGTGCCAGCAGAAAAGGCGGCGGGACTGGCTACACCTTC. Its translation: CASRKGGGTGYTF.